Listed below are T cell receptor beta chains from one sample, sequenced in a study of blood T cell repertoires in COVID-19. TCRdb's copy holds only in-frame clones and misses some; the assay was immunoSEQ multiplex PCR. Altogether roughly 440,000 clones are present, 70% to 90% being singletons, with the ten largest covering around 13%. The sample comprised peripheral blood. These receptors all come from a woman aged 50 to 60 with COVID-19, enrolled during active disease. CDR3s include the opening cysteine and the closing phenylalanine or tryptophan. Clone sizes are given selectively: once, few, many, or a class where the clone is expanded.

V gene: TRBV7-9; clone size: -; J gene: TRBJ2-7; CDR3 protein: CASSSSITSGGSYEQYF
V gene: TRBV7-9; clone size: -; J gene: TRBJ2-3; CDR3 protein: CASSLSFAAGASTDTQYF
V gene: TRBV5-4; clone size: -; J gene: TRBJ1-2; CDR3 protein: CASSLQGAYGYTF
V gene: TRBV21-1; clone size: few; J gene: TRBJ1-1; CDR3 protein: CASSKGYLQGVNTEAFF
V gene: TRBV7-2; clone size: -; J gene: TRBJ2-1; CDR3 protein: CASNTGPGLAGLNEQFF
V gene: TRBV5-1; clone size: -; J gene: TRBJ2-3; CDR3 protein: CASSLATGASTDTQYF
V gene: TRBV7-3; clone size: -; J gene: TRBJ1-1; CDR3 protein: CASSSEDRGTAEAFF
V gene: TRBV11-2; clone size: once; J gene: TRBJ1-2; CDR3 protein: CASSPSGNNYGYTF
V gene: TRBV18; clone size: -; J gene: TRBJ1-2; CDR3 protein: CASSPRQGLDYGYTF
V gene: TRBV27; clone size: -; J gene: TRBJ1-2; CDR3 protein: CASSWDSNYGYTF
V gene: TRBV25-1; clone size: -; J gene: TRBJ2-1; CDR3 protein: CASRGDRAYNEQFF
V gene: TRBV6-5; clone size: -; J gene: TRBJ1-1; CDR3 protein: CASRNRGGASEAFF